The next 13 T cell receptor beta chains were all read from a single sample in a study of cytomegalovirus exposure and HLA in healthy donors. PCR employed 60 Vbeta and 13 Jbeta primers. Only in-frame clones appear in the TCRdb table, and some are missing; sequencing was by immunoSEQ multiplex PCR. The sample holds some 96,000 clones. The sample consisted of PBMCs. These receptors all come from a woman aged 30 to 39 in good health and CMV-seronegative.

This chain links TRBV10-3 with TRBJ1-3; 8 nucleotides match TRBD1. Trimming cost V 5 bases and J 1 base; bases outside gene matches: 10. This CDR3 is 17 amino acids long. In germline, CDR1 is ENHRY, CDR2 SYGVKD. The DNA for the CDR3 is TGTGCCATCAGTCCCGGGACAGGCCTTCGATCTGGAAACACCATATATTTT. It specifies CAISPGTGLRSGNTIYF.

The gene calls are TRBV4-1 and TRBJ2-5, with 14 bases fitting TRBD2. With the DNA end fitting TRBJ2-7 better, the J assignment may be wrong. Germline V gene lookup returns CDR1 MGHRA and CDR2 YSYEKL. The CDR3 totals 19 residues. The CDR3 nucleotides are TGCGCCAGCAGCCTCCAGCCGGGACTAGCGGGAGCCAGCTCCTACGAGCAGTACTTC. Amino acid sequence: CASSLQPGLAGASSYEQYF.

The J gene is TRBJ2-1, the V gene TRBV7-9; a possible D gene is TRBD1 (5 bases). This CDR3 region has 15 residues. V lost 5 bases to trimming and J lost 3 bases, with 14 bases between them. In germline, CDR1 is SEHNR, CDR2 FQNEAQ (reference sequence). The CDR3, as DNA: TGTGCCAGCAGCCCCGGTGGGGCTCACTACAATGAGCAGTTCTTC. Translated, it gives CASSPGGAHYNEQFF.

The chain uses TRBV5-1 and TRBJ2-7; D gene ambiguous. Per the germline V gene, CDR1 is SGHRS and CDR2 is YFSETQ. The ends were cut back, 0 bases at V and 1 base at J, with 11 bases in the middle. The CDR3 covers 15 residues. The CDR3 protein is CASSLDGKSSYEQYF. CDR3 nucleotides: TGCGCCAGCAGCTTGGACGGTAAAAGTTCCTACGAGCAGTACTTC.

This chain connects TRBV9 to TRBJ2-5, with TRBD1 identical over 7 bases. Germline V gives CDR1 SGDLS, CDR2 YYNGEE. CDR3 length: 15 amino acids. The junction had 8 bases not matched to a gene; V was cut back by 2 bases and J by 4 bases. The CDR3 coding sequence is TGTGCCAGCAGCGTCGGAACAGGGGCGGGAGAGACCCAGTACTTC. It is translated as CASSVGTGAGETQYF.

The chain links TRBV28 to TRBJ2-7; TRBD1 aligns across 8 bases. CDR3 length: 15 amino acids. V lost 4 bases to trimming and J lost 2 bases; unmatched junction nucleotides: 7. Germline assignment: CDR1 MDHEN and CDR2 SYDVKM. For the CDR3, the DNA is TGTGCCAGCAGTTCACTAGGGACAGGTCCCTACGAGCAGTACTTC. Translation: CASSSLGTGPYEQYF.

The chain uses TRBV19 and TRBJ2-5, with D uncertain. The J call may be mistaken, given a closer DNA end match to TRBJ2-7. This CDR3 spans 14 amino acids. The germline V gene encodes CDR1 LNHDA and CDR2 SQIVND (reference sequence). In DNA form, the CDR3 reads TGTGCCAGTAGTATTAATCCTGACTCCTACGAGCAGTACTTC. Translation gives CASSINPDSYEQYF.

The V gene is TRBV6-6, the J gene TRBJ2-7; TRBD2 is a possible D gene (6 bases). V lost 2 bases and J lost 1, with 9 bases in between. The CDR3 sequence is 14 residues long. From germline, CDR1 is MNHNY and CDR2 SVGAGI (reference sequence). CDR3 sequence reads: CASSYQRESYEQYF. CDR3 bases: TGTGCCAGCAGTTACCAACGGGAGTCCTACGAGCAGTACTTC.

CDR3 sequence (DNA): TGTGCCAGCAGCGTAGCCTCCGGGACAGGCATCTCTGGGGCCAACGTCCTGACTTTC. Translated, it gives CASSVASGTGISGANVLTF. V usage is TRBV9 and J usage is TRBJ2-6; 8 nucleotides align to TRBD1. V gave up 0 bases and J gave up 0 bases; unmatched junction bases: 8. Germline values: CDR1 SGDLS, CDR2 YYNGEE. The CDR3 contains 19 residues.

This chain joins TRBV2 and TRBJ1-1; TRBD1 aligns across 9 bases. The CDR3 is made up of 12 amino acids. The J segment lost 11 bases and the V segment lost 4 bases, leaving 5 bases of the junction unmatched. Germline V CDR1 and CDR2: SNHLY, FYNNEI. CDR3 protein: CASSGRDRVAFF. CDR3 in DNA: TGTGCCAGCAGTGGCCGGGACAGGGTGGCTTTCTTT.

The chain links TRBV6-1 to TRBJ2-1; D perhaps matches TRBD2 (5 bases). The CDR3 consists of 12 residues. The germline V gene has CDR1 MNHNS and CDR2 SASEGT. V was cut by 8 bases and J by 5 bases, with 10 bases left in between. DNA of the CDR3: TGTGCCAGCCCCCCGACTAACAATGAGCAGTTCTTC. Translated, it gives CASPPTNNEQFF.

The chain employs TRBV5-1 and TRBJ1-2; 8 nucleotides line up with TRBD1. From germline, CDR1 is SGHRS and CDR2 YFSETQ. Trimming cost V 5 bases and J 0 bases; bases outside gene matches: 3. This CDR3 has 14 amino acids. For the CDR3, the DNA is TGCGCCAGCAGGGAGACAGGGGCTAACTATGGCTACACCTTC. It codes for CASRETGANYGYTF.

The chain is built from TRBV6-5 and TRBJ2-6, with D unclear. CDR1 is MNHEY and CDR2 is SVGAGI in the germline V gene. The CDR3 loop spans 15 amino acids. Trimming stripped 6 bases from V and 0 bases from J, with 9 bases between. The DNA of the CDR3 is TGTGCCAGCAGACCTAGAAGCTCTGGGGCCAACGTCCTGACTTTC. Translation: CASRPRSSGANVLTF.